What follows describes a single TCR beta chain. The age range of participants was about 18 to 100 years, with residence in approximately 25 US areas. The study recruited exposed participants who had met a COVID-19 case within 2 weeks before entry. This entry is derived from a study of blood T cell repertoires in COVID-19. Authors' data handling: Amplification from reference gene primers served as the basis for estimated nucleated cell counts. Clones were read by immunoSEQ multiplex PCR, and TCRdb kept only the in-frame ones, dropping some. V, J and clone size are taken as reported in that table, and D and trimming were inferred from the DNA itself. The table has 250,000 or so clones, 90% seen once. Germline values: CDR1 MDHEN, CDR2 SYDVKM. This CDR3 has 16 amino acids. The V gene end was trimmed by 2 bases and the J gene end by 7 bases; junction bases not matched to a gene: 12.

This receptor was identified in a middle-aged man who had been exposed to COVID-19. The rearrangement links TRBV28 to TRBJ1-2; 8 bases fit TRBD1. The sample consisted of PBMCs or T cells enriched from blood (not recorded which). The CDR3 coding sequence is TGTGCCAGCAGTTTAGCTTTGCGACAGGGGAAGTCTGGCTACACCTTC. This gives the protein CASSLALRQGKSGYTF.